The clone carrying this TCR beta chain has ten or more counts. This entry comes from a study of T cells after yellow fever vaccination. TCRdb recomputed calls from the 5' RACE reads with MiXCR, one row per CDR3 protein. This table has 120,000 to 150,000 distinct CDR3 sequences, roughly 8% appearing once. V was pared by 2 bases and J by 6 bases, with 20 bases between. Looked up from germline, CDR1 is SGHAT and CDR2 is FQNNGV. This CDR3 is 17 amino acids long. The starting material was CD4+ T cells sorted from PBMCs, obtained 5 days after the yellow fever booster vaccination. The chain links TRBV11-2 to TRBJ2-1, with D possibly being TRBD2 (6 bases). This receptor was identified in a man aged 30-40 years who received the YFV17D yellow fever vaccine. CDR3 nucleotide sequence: TGTGCCAGCAGCTTAAATCCTACGGGACTCAAGGTCAATGAGCAGTTCTTC. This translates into CASSLNPTGLKVNEQFF.